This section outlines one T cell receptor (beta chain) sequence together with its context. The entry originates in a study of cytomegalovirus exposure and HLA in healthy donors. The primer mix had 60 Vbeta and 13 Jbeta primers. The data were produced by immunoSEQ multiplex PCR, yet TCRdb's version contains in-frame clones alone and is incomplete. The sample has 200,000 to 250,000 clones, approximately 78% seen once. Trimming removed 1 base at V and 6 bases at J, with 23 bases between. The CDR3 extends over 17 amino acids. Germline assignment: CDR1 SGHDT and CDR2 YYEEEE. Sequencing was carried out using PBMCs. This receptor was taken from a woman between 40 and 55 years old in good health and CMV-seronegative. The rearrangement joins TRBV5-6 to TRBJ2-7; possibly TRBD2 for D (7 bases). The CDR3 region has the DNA TGTGCCAGCAGCTTGCGGCAGGGGCTGCTCGGGGGGCCCGAGCAGTACTTC. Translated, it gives CASSLRQGLLGGPEQYF.